Listed here is a single T cell receptor (beta chain). These data are taken from a study of blood T cell repertoires in COVID-19. Study overall: Sites in the United States, Italy and Spain provided acute and convalescent COVID-19 samples. The analysed material was cDNA or gDNA that came from T cells, B-cell-depleted T cells, or PBMCs.

As originally analysed: For nucleated cells, counts were estimated from reference gene primer amplification. The data were produced by immunoSEQ multiplex PCR, yet TCRdb's version contains in-frame clones alone and is incomplete. V and J calls and clone size come straight from that table; D and trimming were deduced from the DNA. The profile shows about 200,000 clones, approximately 87% of them singletons. This CDR3 comprises 13 residues. J was trimmed by 5 bases and V by 6 bases; bases with no gene match: 5. The rearrangement links TRBV12-3 or TRBV12-4 to TRBJ1-2; 8 nucleotides align to TRBD1. The receptor was derived from a woman aged 50 to 65 with acute or convalescent COVID-19. The sample taken for sequencing was peripheral blood. The CDR3 DNA reads as TGTGCCAGCAGGCAAACAGGGGGTTATGGCTACACCTTC. This codes for CASRQTGGYGYTF.